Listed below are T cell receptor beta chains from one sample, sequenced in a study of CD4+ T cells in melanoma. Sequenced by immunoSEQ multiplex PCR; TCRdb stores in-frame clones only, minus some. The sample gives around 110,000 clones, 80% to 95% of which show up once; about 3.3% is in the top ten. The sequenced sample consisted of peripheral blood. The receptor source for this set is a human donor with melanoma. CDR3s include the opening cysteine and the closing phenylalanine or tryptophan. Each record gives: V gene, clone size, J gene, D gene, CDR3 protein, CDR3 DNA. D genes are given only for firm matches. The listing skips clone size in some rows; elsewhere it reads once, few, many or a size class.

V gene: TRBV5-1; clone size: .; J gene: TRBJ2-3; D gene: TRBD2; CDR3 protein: CASSWGLAGGSTDTQYF; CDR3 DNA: TGCGCCAGCAGCTGGGGACTAGCGGGGGGGTCCACAGATACGCAGTATTTT
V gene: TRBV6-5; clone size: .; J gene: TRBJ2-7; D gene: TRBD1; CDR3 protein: CASSYRDRVSEQYF; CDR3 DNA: TGTGCCAGCAGTTACAGGGACAGGGTGAGTGAGCAGTACTTC
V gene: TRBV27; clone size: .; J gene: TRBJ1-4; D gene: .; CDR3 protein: CASSREQASEKLFF; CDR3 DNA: TGTGCCAGCTCCCGGGAACAGGCTTCGGAAAAACTGTTTTTT
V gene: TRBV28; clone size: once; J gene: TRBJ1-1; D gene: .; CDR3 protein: CASRVQNTEAFF; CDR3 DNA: TGTGCCAGCAGAGTACAGAACACTGAAGCTTTCTTT
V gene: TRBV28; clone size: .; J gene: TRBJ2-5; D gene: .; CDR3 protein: CASSFLQFQETQYF; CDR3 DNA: TGTGCCAGCAGTTTCCTGCAGTTCCAAGAGACCCAGTACTTC
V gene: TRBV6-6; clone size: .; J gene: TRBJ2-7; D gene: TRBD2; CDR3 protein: CASSGTSSEQYF; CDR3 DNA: TGTGCCAGCTCCGGGACTAGTAGCGAGCAGTACTTC
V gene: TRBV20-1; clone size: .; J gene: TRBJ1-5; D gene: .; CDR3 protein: CSAAGDQPQHF; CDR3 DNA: TGCAGTGCGGCTGGGGATCAGCCCCAGCATTTT
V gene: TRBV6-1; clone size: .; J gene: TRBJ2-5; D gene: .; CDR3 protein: CASSEPGRGGQTQYF; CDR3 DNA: TGTGCCAGCAGTGAACCGGGACGAGGGGGGCAGACCCAGTACTTC
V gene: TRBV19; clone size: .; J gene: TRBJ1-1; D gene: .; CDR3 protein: CASSIMVAQGTEAFF; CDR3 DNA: TGTGCCAGTAGTATAATGGTGGCGCAGGGGACTGAAGCTTTCTTT
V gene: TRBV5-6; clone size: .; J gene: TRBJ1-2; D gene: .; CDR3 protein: CASSVSGFYGYTF; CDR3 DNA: TGTGCCAGCAGCGTGAGTGGCTTCTATGGCTACACCTTC
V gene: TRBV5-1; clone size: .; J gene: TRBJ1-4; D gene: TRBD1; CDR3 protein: CASSPSLRDRAANEKLFF; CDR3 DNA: TGCGCCAGCAGCCCCAGCCTTAGGGACAGGGCGGCTAATGAAAAACTGTTTTTT
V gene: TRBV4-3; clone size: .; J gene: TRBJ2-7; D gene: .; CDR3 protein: CASSQPGGTVSSYEQYF; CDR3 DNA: TGCGCCAGCAGCCAACCCGGTGGAACAGTCAGCTCCTACGAGCAGTACTTC
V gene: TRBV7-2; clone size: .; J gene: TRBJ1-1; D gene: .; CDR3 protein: CASSLGQGLYTQNTEAFF; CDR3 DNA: TGTGCCAGCAGCTTAGGTCAGGGGCTATATACGCAGAACACTGAAGCTTTCTTT
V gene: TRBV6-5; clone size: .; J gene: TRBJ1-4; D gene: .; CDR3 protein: CASSYRFATNEKLFF; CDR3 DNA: TGTGCCAGCAGTTATCGGTTTGCAACTAATGAAAAACTGTTTTTT
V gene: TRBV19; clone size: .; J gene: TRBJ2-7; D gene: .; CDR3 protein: CASSMPGQFTYEQYF; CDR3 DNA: TGTGCCAGTAGTATGCCTGGACAATTCACCTACGAGCAGTACTTC
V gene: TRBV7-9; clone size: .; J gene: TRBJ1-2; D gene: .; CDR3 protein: CASSLQGGGYGYTF; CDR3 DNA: TGTGCCAGCAGCTTACAGGGAGGGGGCTATGGCTACACCTTC
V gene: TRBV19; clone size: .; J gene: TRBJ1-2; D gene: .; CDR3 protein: CASSVLGDYYGYTF; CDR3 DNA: TGTGCCAGTAGCGTCCTCGGCGACTACTATGGCTACACCTTC
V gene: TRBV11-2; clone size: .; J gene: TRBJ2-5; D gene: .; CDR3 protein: CASSSFSQGGAQETQYF; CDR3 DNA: TGTGCCAGCAGCTCCTTCTCTCAGGGGGGGGCCCAAGAGACCCAGTACTTC
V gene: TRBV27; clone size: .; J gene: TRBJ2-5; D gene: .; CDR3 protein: CASSLGETQYF; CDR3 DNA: TGTGCCAGCAGTTTAGGGGAGACCCAGTACTTC
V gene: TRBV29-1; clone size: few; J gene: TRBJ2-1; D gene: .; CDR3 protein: CSGTQGSGTEQFF; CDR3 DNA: TGCAGCGGGACGCAGGGATCGGGGACGGAGCAGTTCTTC
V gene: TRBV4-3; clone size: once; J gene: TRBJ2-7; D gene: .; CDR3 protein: CASSQDRIALSYEQYF; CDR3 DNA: TGCGCCAGCAGCCAAGATCGAATAGCCCTCTCCTACGAGCAGTACTTC
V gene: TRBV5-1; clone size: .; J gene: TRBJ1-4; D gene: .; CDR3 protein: CASSFTFSSTDLNEKLFF; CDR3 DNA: TGCGCCAGCAGCTTTACGTTCTCAAGTACGGACCTTAATGAAAAACTGTTTTTT
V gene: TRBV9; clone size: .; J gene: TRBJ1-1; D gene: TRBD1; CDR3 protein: CASSGGQPNTEAFF; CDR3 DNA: TGTGCCAGCAGCGGGGGACAGCCAAACACTGAAGCTTTCTTT
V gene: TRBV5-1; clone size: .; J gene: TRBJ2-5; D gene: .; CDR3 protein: CASVGGQETQYF; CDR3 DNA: TGCGCCAGCGTAGGGGGACAAGAGACCCAGTACTTC
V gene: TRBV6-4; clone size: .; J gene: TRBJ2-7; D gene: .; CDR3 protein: CASSEGWLLSSYEQYF; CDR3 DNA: TGTGCCAGCAGTGAGGGATGGCTCCTAAGCTCCTACGAGCAGTACTTC
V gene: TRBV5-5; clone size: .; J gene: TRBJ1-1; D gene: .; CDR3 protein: CASSRGKTEAFF; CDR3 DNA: TGTGCCAGCAGCCGAGGGAAAACTGAAGCTTTCTTT
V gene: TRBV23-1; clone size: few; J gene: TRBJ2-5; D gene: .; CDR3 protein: CASRTRGMETQYF; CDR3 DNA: TGCGCCAGCAGAACTAGAGGGATGGAGACCCAGTACTTC